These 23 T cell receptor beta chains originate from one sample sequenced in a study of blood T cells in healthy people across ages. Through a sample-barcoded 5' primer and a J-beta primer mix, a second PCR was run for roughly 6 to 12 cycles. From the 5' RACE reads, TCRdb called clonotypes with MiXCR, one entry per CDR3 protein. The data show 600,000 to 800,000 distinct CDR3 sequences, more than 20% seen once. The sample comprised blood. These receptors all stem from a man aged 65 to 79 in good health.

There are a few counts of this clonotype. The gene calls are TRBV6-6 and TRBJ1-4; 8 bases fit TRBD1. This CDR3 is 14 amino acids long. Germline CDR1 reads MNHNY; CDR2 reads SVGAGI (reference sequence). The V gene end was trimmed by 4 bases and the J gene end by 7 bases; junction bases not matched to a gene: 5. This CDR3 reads CASSSQGEAEKLFF. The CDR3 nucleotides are TGTGCCAGCAGTTCACAGGGGGAGGCTGAAAAACTGTTTTTT.

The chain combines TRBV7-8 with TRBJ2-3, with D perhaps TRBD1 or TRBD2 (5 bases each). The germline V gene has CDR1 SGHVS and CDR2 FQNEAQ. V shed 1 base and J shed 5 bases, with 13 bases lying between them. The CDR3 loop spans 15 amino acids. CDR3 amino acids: CASSLGGRLVDTQYF. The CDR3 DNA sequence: TGTGCCAGCAGCTTAGGGGGACGGCTAGTAGATACGCAGTATTTT.

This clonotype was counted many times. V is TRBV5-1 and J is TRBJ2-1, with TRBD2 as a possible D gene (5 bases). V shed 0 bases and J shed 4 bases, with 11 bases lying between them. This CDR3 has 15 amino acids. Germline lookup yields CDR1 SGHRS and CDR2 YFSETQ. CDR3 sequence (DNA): TGCGCCAGCAGCTTGGCCGGGGAGCCATACAATGAGCAGTTCTTC. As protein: CASSLAGEPYNEQFF.

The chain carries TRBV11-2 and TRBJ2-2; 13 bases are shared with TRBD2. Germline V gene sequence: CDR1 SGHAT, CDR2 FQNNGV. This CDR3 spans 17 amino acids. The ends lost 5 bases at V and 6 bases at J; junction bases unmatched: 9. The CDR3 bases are TGTGCCAGCAGCCTCGGACTAGCGGGAGTTTTTTCCGGGGAGCTGTTTTTT. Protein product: CASSLGLAGVFSGELFF. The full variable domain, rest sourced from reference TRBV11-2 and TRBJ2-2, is EAGVAQSPRYKIIEKRQSVAFWCNPISGHATLYWYQQILGQGPKLLIQFQNNGVVDDSQLPKDRFSAERLKGVDSTLKIQPAKLEDSAVYLCASSLGLAGVFSGELFFGEGSRLTVL.

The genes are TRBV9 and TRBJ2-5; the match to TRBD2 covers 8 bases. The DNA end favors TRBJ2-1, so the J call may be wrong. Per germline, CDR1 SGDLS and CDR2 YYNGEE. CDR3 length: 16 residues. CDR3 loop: CASSVGGLAGIDEQFF. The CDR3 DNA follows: TGTGCCAGCAGCGTAGGTGGACTAGCAGGGATCGATGAGCAGTTCTTC.

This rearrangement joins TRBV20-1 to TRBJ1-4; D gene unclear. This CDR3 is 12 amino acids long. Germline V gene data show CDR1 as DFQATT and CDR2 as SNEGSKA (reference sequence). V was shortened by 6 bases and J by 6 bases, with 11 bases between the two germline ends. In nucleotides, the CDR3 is TGCAGTGCCATGGGAAGTGATGAAAAACTGTTTTTT. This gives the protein CSAMGSDEKLFF.

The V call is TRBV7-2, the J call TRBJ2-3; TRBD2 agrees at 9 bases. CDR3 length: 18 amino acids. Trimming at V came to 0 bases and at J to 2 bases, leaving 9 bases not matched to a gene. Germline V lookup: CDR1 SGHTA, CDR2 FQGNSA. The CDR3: CASSLAPSSGTLTDTQYF. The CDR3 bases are TGTGCCAGCAGCTTAGCGCCTTCTAGCGGGACCCTCACAGATACGCAGTATTTT.

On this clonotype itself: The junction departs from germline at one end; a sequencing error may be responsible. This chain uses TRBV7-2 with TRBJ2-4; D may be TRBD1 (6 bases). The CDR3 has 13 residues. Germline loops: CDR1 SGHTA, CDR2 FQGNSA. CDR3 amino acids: CASSLGQGNNQYF. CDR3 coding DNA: TGTGCCAGCAGCTTAGGTCAGGGGAACAATCAGTACTTC.

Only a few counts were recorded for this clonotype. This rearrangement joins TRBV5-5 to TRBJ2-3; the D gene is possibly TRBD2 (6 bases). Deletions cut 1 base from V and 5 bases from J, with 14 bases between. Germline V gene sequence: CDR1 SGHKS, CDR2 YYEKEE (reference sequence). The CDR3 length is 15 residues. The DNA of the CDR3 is TGTGCCAGCAGCTTGTGGCGGGGTCGGGTAGATACGCAGTATTTT. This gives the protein CASSLWRGRVDTQYF.

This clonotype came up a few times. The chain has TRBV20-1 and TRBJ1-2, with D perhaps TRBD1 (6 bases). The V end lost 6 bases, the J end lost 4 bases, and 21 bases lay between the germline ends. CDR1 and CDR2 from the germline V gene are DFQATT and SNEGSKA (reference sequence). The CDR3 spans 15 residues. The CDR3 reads CSAKPSMTGGYGYTF. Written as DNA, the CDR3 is TGCAGTGCGAAACCCTCGATGACAGGCGGCTATGGCTACACCTTC.

For the CDR3, the DNA is TGTGCCAGCAGCCATCCCCCCGGGACTAGCGGGGTCAGCACAGATACGCAGTATTTT. Amino acid sequence: CASSHPPGTSGVSTDTQYF. The V gene is TRBV3-1, the J gene TRBJ2-3; 13 bases are shared with TRBD2. This CDR3 has 19 residues. Trimming cost V 3 bases and J 0 bases; bases outside gene matches: 9. The germline gives CDR1 LGHDT, CDR2 YNNKEL (reference sequence).

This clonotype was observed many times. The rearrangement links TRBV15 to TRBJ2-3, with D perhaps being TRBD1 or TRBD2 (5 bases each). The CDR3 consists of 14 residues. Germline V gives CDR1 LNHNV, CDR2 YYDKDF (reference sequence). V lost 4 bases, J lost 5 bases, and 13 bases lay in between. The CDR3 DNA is TGTGCCACCAGCAAGGAGAGGGGAATAGATACGCAGTATTTT. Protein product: CATSKERGIDTQYF.

CDR3 sequence reads: CASGLQGTYGYTF. In DNA form, the CDR3 reads TGTGCTAGTGGTCTACAGGGTACTTATGGCTACACCTTC. The gene calls are TRBV12-5 and TRBJ1-2; TRBD1 is a possible D gene (6 bases). The CDR3 loop spans 13 amino acids. From germline, CDR1 is LGHNT and CDR2 FRNRAP. V lost 5 bases and J 5 bases, leaving 12 bases between the germline ends.

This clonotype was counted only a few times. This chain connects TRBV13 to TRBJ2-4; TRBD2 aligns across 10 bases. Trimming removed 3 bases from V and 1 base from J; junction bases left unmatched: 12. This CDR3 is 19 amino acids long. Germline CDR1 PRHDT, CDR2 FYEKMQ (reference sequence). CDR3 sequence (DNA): TGTGCCAGCAGCTTTTCCCAGGCTAGCGGGAGAGGGGCCAAAAACATTCAGTACTTC. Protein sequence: CASSFSQASGRGAKNIQYF.

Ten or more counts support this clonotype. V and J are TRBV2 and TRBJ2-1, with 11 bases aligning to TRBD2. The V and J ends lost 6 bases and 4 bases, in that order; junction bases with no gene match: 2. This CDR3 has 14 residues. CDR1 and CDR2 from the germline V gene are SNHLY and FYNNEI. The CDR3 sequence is CASRLAGVYNEQFF. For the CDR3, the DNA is TGTGCCAGCAGACTAGCGGGAGTTTACAATGAGCAGTTCTTC.

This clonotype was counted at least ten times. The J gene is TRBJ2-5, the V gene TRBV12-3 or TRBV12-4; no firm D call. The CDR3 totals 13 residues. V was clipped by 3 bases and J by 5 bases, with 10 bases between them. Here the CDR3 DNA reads TGTGCCAGCAGTTTGCGCCTCAGTGAGACCCAGTACTTC. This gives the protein CASSLRLSETQYF.

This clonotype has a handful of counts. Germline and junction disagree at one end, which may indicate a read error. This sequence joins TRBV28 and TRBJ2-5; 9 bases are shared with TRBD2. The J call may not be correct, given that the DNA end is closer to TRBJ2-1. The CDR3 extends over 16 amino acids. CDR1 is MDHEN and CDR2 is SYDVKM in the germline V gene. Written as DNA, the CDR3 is TGTGCCAGCAGTAAACCCGGACTAGCGTCCTACAACGAGCAGTTCTTC. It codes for CASSKPGLASYNEQFF.

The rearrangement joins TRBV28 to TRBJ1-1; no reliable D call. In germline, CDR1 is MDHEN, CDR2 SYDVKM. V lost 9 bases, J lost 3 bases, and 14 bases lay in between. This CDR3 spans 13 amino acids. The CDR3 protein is CASISVLYTEAFF. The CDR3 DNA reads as TGTGCCAGTATCTCCGTATTGTACACTGAAGCTTTCTTT. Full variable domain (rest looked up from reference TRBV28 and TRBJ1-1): DVKVTQSSRYLVKRTGEKVFLECVQDMDHENMFWYRQDPGLGLRLIYFSYDVKMKEKGDIPEGYSVSREKKERFSLILESASTNQTSMYLCASISVLYTEAFFGQGTRLTVV.

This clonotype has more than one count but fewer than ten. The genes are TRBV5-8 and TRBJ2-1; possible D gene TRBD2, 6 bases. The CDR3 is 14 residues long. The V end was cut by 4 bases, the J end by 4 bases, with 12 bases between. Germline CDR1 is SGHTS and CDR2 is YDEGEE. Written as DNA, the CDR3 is TGTGCCAGCAGCGTAACCGGGAGATACAATGAGCAGTTCTTC. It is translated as CASSVTGRYNEQFF. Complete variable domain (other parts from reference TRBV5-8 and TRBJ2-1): EAGVTQSPTHLIKTRGQQATLRCSPISGHTSVYWYQQALGLGLQFLLWYDEGEERNRGNFPPRFSGRQFPNYSSELNVNALELEDSALYLCASSVTGRYNEQFFGPGTRLTVL.

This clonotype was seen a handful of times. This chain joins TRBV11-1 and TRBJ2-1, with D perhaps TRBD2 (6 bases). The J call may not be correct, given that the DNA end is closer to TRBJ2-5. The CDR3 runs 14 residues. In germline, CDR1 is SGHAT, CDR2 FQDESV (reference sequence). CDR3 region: CASGRGYGAETQYF. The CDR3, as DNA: TGTGCCAGCGGCCGGGGGTATGGAGCGGAGACCCAGTACTTC.

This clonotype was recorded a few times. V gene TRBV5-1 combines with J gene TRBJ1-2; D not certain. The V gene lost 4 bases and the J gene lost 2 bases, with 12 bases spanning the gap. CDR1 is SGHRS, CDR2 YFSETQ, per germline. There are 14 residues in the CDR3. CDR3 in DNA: TGCGCCAGCAGCGTAACGGGAGCCAACTATGGCTACACCTTC. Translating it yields CASSVTGANYGYTF.

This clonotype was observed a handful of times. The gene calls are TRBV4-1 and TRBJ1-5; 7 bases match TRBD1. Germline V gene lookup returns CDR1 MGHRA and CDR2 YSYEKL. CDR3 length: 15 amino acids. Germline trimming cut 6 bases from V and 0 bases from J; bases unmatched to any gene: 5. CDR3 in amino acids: CASSGTVHSNQPQHF. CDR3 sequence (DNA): TGCGCCAGCAGTGGGACAGTGCATAGCAATCAGCCCCAGCATTTT.

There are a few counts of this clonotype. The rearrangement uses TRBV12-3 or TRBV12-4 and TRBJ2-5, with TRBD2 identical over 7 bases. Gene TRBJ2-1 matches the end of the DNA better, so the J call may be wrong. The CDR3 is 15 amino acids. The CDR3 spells CASSFWRGTGNEQFF. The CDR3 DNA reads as TGTGCCAGCAGTTTTTGGCGGGGGACGGGAAATGAGCAGTTCTTC.